Included here is one TCR beta chain sequence, with context. This specimen belongs to a study of blood T cell repertoires in COVID-19. About the research overall: In each case, the material was cDNA or gDNA derived from T cells, B-cell-depleted T cells, or PBMCs.

The data were produced by immunoSEQ multiplex PCR, yet TCRdb's version contains in-frame clones alone and is incomplete. The table has 45,000 to 55,000 clones, around 87% seen once; the top ten hold roughly 8%. Per the germline V gene, CDR1 is SGDLS and CDR2 is YYNGEE. V lost 0 bases, J lost 0 bases, and 9 bases lay in between. The CDR3 is 15 residues long. The source material was peripheral blood. This clonotype was obtained from a man aged 45-65 years with active COVID-19. This rearrangement joins TRBV9 to TRBJ1-1; D is uncertain. As DNA, the CDR3 is TGTGCCAGCAGCGTAGGCGGCAGCCTGAACACTGAAGCTTTCTTT. Translated: CASSVGGSLNTEAFF.